This entry lists 31 T cell receptor beta chains sequenced from one sample in a study of T cell repertoires in cytomegalovirus infection. No antigen has been assigned to these receptors. TCRdb called the reads again in MiXCR, with one record for every CDR3 protein. In the table there are about 830,000 distinct CDR3 sequences, around a third of which are singletons. Here the sequenced sample was cultured CD8+ T cells from PBMCs, taken from culture after CMV antigen stimulation. The receptors come from a human donor in good health (CMV status not recorded). Some clones in this sample may be carry-over from other donors' samples.

This clonotype has more than one count but fewer than ten. The V call is TRBV6-2 or TRBV6-3, the J call TRBJ2-1; TRBD1 matches at 12 bases. The CDR3 spans 17 residues. From germline, CDR1 is MNHEY and CDR2 SVGEGT. Trimming cost V 4 bases and J 4 bases; bases outside gene matches: 8. The CDR3, as DNA: TGTGCCAGCAGTTCCTACGGGACAGGGGGCCTTTACAATGAGCAGTTCTTC. It specifies CASSSYGTGGLYNEQFF.

This clonotype was found a few times. The V and J genes are TRBV10-2 and TRBJ1-2; D uncertain. From germline, CDR1 is WSHSY and CDR2 SAAADI. Trimming stripped 2 bases from V and 3 bases from J, with 4 bases between. The CDR3 sequence is 12 residues long. The CDR3 reads CASSEGYYGYTF. The CDR3 DNA reads as TGCGCCAGCAGTGAGGGATACTATGGCTACACCTTC.

The table lists this clonotype with a few counts. The chain couples TRBV2 to TRBJ2-4; 9 nucleotides align to TRBD1. The V segment lost 5 bases and the J segment 4 bases; nucleotides outside the gene matches: 6. Germline V lookup: CDR1 SNHLY, CDR2 FYNNEI. This CDR3 has 15 amino acids. The CDR3: CASSSGTGSKNIQYF. CDR3 coding DNA: TGTGCCAGCAGTTCCGGGACAGGGTCGAAAAACATTCAGTACTTC.

CDR3 loop: CSVYNYGYTF. The CDR3 DNA sequence: TGCAGCGTTTACAACTATGGCTACACCTTC. The chain combines TRBV29-1 with TRBJ1-2, with no clear D. From germline, CDR1 is SQVTM and CDR2 ANQGSEA. The length of the CDR3 is 10 residues. The V gene lost 5 bases and the J gene lost 2 bases, with 3 bases spanning the gap.

This clonotype was counted only a few times. The chain combines TRBV12-3 or TRBV12-4 with TRBJ1-1; D gene uncertain. V dropped 6 bases and J dropped 6 bases, with 11 bases sitting between them. The CDR3 is 12 residues long. CDR3 amino acids: CASREVSPEAFF. DNA of the CDR3: TGTGCCAGCAGGGAGGTTAGCCCTGAAGCTTTCTTT.

The J gene is TRBJ1-6, the V gene TRBV20-1; D is possibly TRBD1 (5 bases). V lost 0 bases to trimming and J lost 12 bases, with 9 bases between them. The CDR3 spans 12 residues. Per the germline V gene, CDR1 is DFQATT and CDR2 is SNEGSKA (reference sequence). Written as DNA, the CDR3 is TGCAGTGCTAGAGAGATTCAGGGACCCCTCCACTTT. Translated, it gives CSAREIQGPLHF.

CDR3 residues: CASSTTGQGSYGYTF. DNA for the CDR3: TGCGCCAGCAGCACTACGGGACAGGGAAGCTATGGCTACACCTTC. The chain couples TRBV4-1 to TRBJ1-2, with 9 nucleotides matching TRBD1. The trim removed 5 bases at V and 4 bases at J, leaving 8 bases unmatched. Germline assignment: CDR1 MGHRA and CDR2 YSYEKL. There are 15 residues in the CDR3.

There are a few counts of this clonotype. The J gene is TRBJ2-2, the V gene TRBV9; possible D gene TRBD2, 6 bases. Germline CDR1 and CDR2: SGDLS and YYNGEE. The CDR3 contains 11 residues. Trimming shortened V by 6 bases and J by 10 bases, and 10 bases separated the two germline ends. In DNA, the CDR3 is TGTGCCAGCACCGGGGGACTGGAGCTGTTTTTT. It yields the protein CASTGGLELFF.

The chain links TRBV3-1 to TRBJ1-4; D uncertain. CDR1 and CDR2 from the germline V gene are LGHDT and YNNKEL (reference sequence). The V and J ends lost 3 bases and 7 bases respectively, with 12 bases between them. This CDR3 contains 14 residues. The CDR3 loop is CASSHKAGGEKLFF. DNA for the CDR3: TGTGCCAGCAGCCACAAGGCAGGTGGTGAAAAACTGTTTTTT.

A remark on this clonotype: One junction end disagrees with the germline gene, perhaps due to a read error. V gene TRBV6-5 combines with J gene TRBJ2-6; D is unclear. The germline V gene encodes CDR1 MNHEY and CDR2 SVGAGI. The CDR3 runs to 19 residues. The CDR3 sequence: CANSPFFALPATGANVLTF. In nucleotides, the CDR3 is TGTGCCAACAGTCCTTTTTTTGCCCTCCCAGCCACTGGGGCCAACGTCCTGACTTTC.

This chain connects TRBV12-3 or TRBV12-4 to TRBJ1-4; D is ambiguous. This CDR3 has 12 amino acids. The V end was cut by 3 bases, the J end by 15 bases, with 14 bases between. The CDR3: CASSLDVRELFF. CDR3 sequence (DNA): TGTGCCAGCAGTTTGGACGTTCGGGAGTTGTTTTTT.

This clonotype was seen many times. The chain uses TRBV7-9 and TRBJ2-3; D unresolved. This CDR3 has 12 amino acids. Germline V gene sequence: CDR1 SEHNR, CDR2 FQNEAQ (reference sequence). Trimming took 5 bases from V and 6 from J, leaving 9 bases between them. CDR3 in DNA: TGTGCCAGCAGCAAAGTGGGGGATACGCAGTATTTT. Its protein is CASSKVGDTQYF.

The chain is built from TRBV6-5 and TRBJ2-1; D possibly uses TRBD1 or TRBD2 (5 bases each). Germline V lookup: CDR1 MNHEY, CDR2 SVGAGI. This CDR3 has 13 amino acids. V was clipped by 2 bases and J by 8 bases, with 10 bases between them. The CDR3 loop reads CASSYGGLDEQFF. CDR3 DNA sequence: TGTGCCAGCAGTTACGGGGGTTTAGATGAGCAGTTCTTC.

This clonotype was detected a few times. J is TRBJ2-7 and V is TRBV7-8, with a weak D call TRBD1 (6 bases). The CDR3 runs 14 residues. Germline CDR1 reads SGHVS; CDR2 reads FQNEAQ. Between the trimmed V and J ends, which lost 0 bases and 3 bases, there was a span of 9 bases. The CDR3 coding sequence is TGTGCCAGCAGCTTAGCGGGGGCCTTCTACGAGCAGTACGTC. Amino acids: CASSLAGAFYEQYV.

This chain links TRBV27 with TRBJ1-6; D is unclear. V shed 4 bases and J shed 10 bases, with 14 bases lying between them. Germline V gives CDR1 MNHEY, CDR2 SMNVEV (reference sequence). This CDR3 spans 14 amino acids. This CDR3 reads CASSYRRVRSPLHF. As DNA, the CDR3 is TGTGCCAGCAGTTACCGGAGGGTAAGGTCACCCCTCCACTTT.

The rearrangement uses TRBV2 and TRBJ2-7; D perhaps matches TRBD1 (6 bases). Germline V gene data show CDR1 as SNHLY and CDR2 as FYNNEI. The CDR3 length is 13 residues. V was cut by 7 bases and J by 2 bases, with 12 bases left in between. The CDR3 sequence is CASTGQLTYEQYF. CDR3 in DNA: TGTGCCAGCACCGGACAGTTAACCTACGAGCAGTACTTC.

This clonotype was seen many times. The chain couples TRBV7-6 to TRBJ1-1; 10 nucleotides agree with TRBD1. The CDR3 contains 16 residues. The trim removed 5 bases at V and 2 bases at J, leaving 8 bases unmatched. The germline CDR1 and CDR2 sequences are SGHVS and FNYEAQ. CDR3 sequence reads: CASSPGTGDLNTEAFF. The CDR3 nucleotides read TGTGCCAGCAGCCCAGGGACAGGGGATTTAAACACTGAAGCTTTCTTT.

As to this clonotype: Compared with germline, one end of the junction differs, possibly owing to a read error. The rearrangement joins TRBV6-5 to TRBJ2-3; TRBD2 agrees at 9 bases. The CDR3 sequence is 16 residues long. Germline CDR1 MNHEY, CDR2 SVGAGI. The CDR3 loop reads CVSSYGAGGLGDTQYF. CDR3 bases: TGTGTCAGCAGTTACGGGGCGGGGGGGCTTGGAGATACGCAGTATTTT.

Comments on this clonotype: This may be a read error: a much more frequent sequence differs by one nucleotide. The V gene is TRBV7-2, the J gene TRBJ2-1; possibly TRBD1 for D (5 bases). V was clipped by 3 bases and J by 5 bases, with 11 bases between them. The CDR3 is 14 amino acids. In germline, CDR1 is SGHTA, CDR2 FQGNSA. Written as DNA, the CDR3 is TGTGCCAGCAGCTTGAGACAGCTGGACAATGAGCAGTTCTTC. This gives the protein CASSLRQLDNEQFF.

This rearrangement joins TRBV29-1 to TRBJ2-3; 7 bases are a match to TRBD1. With V trimmed by 2 bases and J by 3 bases, 11 bases remained unmatched. Germline assignment: CDR1 SQVTM and CDR2 ANQGSEA. The CDR3 runs 16 residues. CDR3 residues: CSVEPWDSEITDTQYF. The CDR3 DNA reads as TGCAGCGTTGAACCCTGGGACAGTGAAATTACAGATACGCAGTATTTT.

This clonotype was counted between two and nine times. The chain combines TRBV27 with TRBJ1-6; D not certain. Trimming cost V 2 bases and J 4 bases, with 9 bases left between them. The CDR3 extends over 15 amino acids. Germline CDR1 reads MNHEY; CDR2 reads SMNVEV (reference sequence). The CDR3 sequence is CASSLIDSYNSPLHF. CDR3 bases: TGTGCCAGCAGTTTAATTGACTCTTATAATTCACCCCTCCACTTT.

This clonotype was seen a handful of times. The V call is TRBV4-1, the J call TRBJ2-1; D is possibly TRBD2 (6 bases). The CDR3 is made up of 13 amino acids. Germline V gives CDR1 MGHRA, CDR2 YSYEKL. The V end was cut by 1 base, the J end by 8 bases, with 9 bases between. CDR3 DNA: TGCGCCAGCAGCCAAGGGAGGGGAGATGAGCAGTTCTTC. The encoded protein is CASSQGRGDEQFF.

The chain couples TRBV6-1 to TRBJ2-7, with D possibly being TRBD1 (5 bases). CDR1 is MNHNS, CDR2 SASEGT, per germline. The CDR3 length is 13 residues. V shed 4 bases and J shed 4 bases, with 11 bases lying between them. The CDR3 sequence: CASSVDSFYEQYV. The CDR3 DNA is TGTGCCAGCAGTGTCGACAGCTTTTACGAGCAGTACGTC.

This clonotype was seen only a few times. This rearrangement joins TRBV14 to TRBJ1-6; unclear D gene. The CDR3 length is 15 residues. Germline CDR1 reads SGHDN; CDR2 reads FVKESK. Trimming took 2 bases from V and 9 from J, leaving 14 bases between them. The CDR3, as DNA: TGTGCCAGCAGCCAATACGAACGGCTGGGTTCACCCCTCCACTTT. Its translation is CASSQYERLGSPLHF. Variable domain in full (rest from reference TRBV14 and TRBJ1-6): EAGVTQFPSHSVIEKGQTVTLRCDPISGHDNLYWYRRVMGKEIKFLLHFVKESKQDESGMPNNRFLAERTGGTYSTLKVQPAELEDSGVYFCASSQYERLGSPLHFGNGTRLTVT.

Within the sample, this clonotype is large. This CDR3 is CASSLSLPSRNEKLFF. CDR3 DNA sequence: TGTGCCAGCAGCTTAAGTTTACCCTCACGGAATGAAAAACTGTTTTTT. The V call is TRBV7-8, the J call TRBJ1-4; unclear D gene. The germline gives CDR1 SGHVS, CDR2 FQNEAQ. The CDR3 consists of 16 residues. V lost 2 bases, J lost 5 bases, and 15 bases lay in between.

V is TRBV5-6 and J is TRBJ2-1, with D unresolved. The CDR3 spans 12 residues. V gave up 0 bases and J gave up 12 bases, with 10 bases separating them. CDR1 is SGHDT, CDR2 YYEEEE, per germline. The CDR3 here is CASSLGAKSQFF. The CDR3 region has the DNA TGTGCCAGCAGCTTGGGAGCAAAGTCGCAGTTCTTC.

CDR3 in DNA: TGTGCCAGCAGGGGGACAGACTACGAGCAGTACTTC. Translating gives CASRGTDYEQYF. The chain recombines TRBV6-1 with TRBJ2-7; 7 nucleotides agree with TRBD1. The CDR3 is 12 residues long. Germline CDR1 reads MNHNS; CDR2 reads SASEGT. The ends lost 6 bases at V and 3 bases at J; junction bases unmatched: 2.

J is TRBJ2-5 and V is TRBV6-6, with D perhaps TRBD1 (6 bases). Germline V gives CDR1 MNHNY, CDR2 SVGAGI (reference sequence). The length of the CDR3 is 14 residues. The V gene lost 4 bases and the J gene lost 2 bases, with 11 bases spanning the gap. The CDR3 here is CASSWGTNQETQYF. Written as DNA, the CDR3 is TGTGCCAGCAGTTGGGGGACAAATCAAGAGACCCAGTACTTC.

This clonotype appeared a few times. V is TRBV6-5 and J is TRBJ1-3, with D possibly being TRBD1 (5 bases). Germline V gene sequence: CDR1 MNHEY, CDR2 SVGAGI. V gave up 7 bases and J gave up 5 bases, with 12 bases separating them. This CDR3 has 13 residues. CDR3 sequence: CASNPQGRNTIYF. In DNA form, the CDR3 reads TGTGCCAGCAATCCCCAGGGAAGAAACACCATATATTTT.

A few counts support this clonotype. The chain employs TRBV14 and TRBJ2-7, with TRBD1 matching 9 bases. Trimming removed 0 bases from V and 2 bases from J; junction bases left unmatched: 11. CDR3 length: 18 residues. Germline V gives CDR1 SGHDN, CDR2 FVKESK. CDR3 in amino acids: CASSQDTFRTGVPYEQYF. The DNA of the CDR3 is TGTGCCAGCAGCCAAGATACATTCCGGACAGGGGTCCCCTACGAGCAGTACTTC.

The chain uses TRBV5-1 and TRBJ2-3; no firm D call. Trimming took off 0 bases at V and 5 bases at J, with 4 bases between the two ends. Germline assignment: CDR1 SGHRS and CDR2 YFSETQ. The CDR3 contains 12 residues. CDR3 protein: CASSLGIDTQYF. The CDR3 nucleotides are TGCGCCAGCAGCTTGGGAATAGATACGCAGTATTTT.